This TCR beta chain was sequenced during a study of T cells after yellow fever vaccination. Study results and limitations: A weaker but faster secondary response was observed, peaking on day 5 versus 15.

TCRdb reprocessed the 5' RACE reads with MiXCR, giving one entry per CDR3 protein. The table has some 560,000 distinct CDR3 sequences, under 25% seen once. Points on this clonotype: Its antigen is not identified.

The TCR originated in a man aged 25-45 years who received the YFV17D yellow fever vaccine. This sample comprised PBMCs, obtained 15 days after the yellow fever booster vaccination.

DNA for the CDR3: TGTGCCAGTGCTTCGACTAGCGGGAGCCGGGACGAGCAGTACTTC. It codes for CASASTSGSRDEQYF. J is TRBJ2-7 and V is TRBV28; 12 bases agree with TRBD2. With 9 bases clipped from V and 5 bases from J, the junction kept 11 bases outside the gene matches. This CDR3 is built from 15 residues. The germline gives CDR1 MDHEN, CDR2 SYDVKM.